This paragraph reports one T cell receptor (beta chain). The RNA, 0.5 to 1 ug, was put through reverse transcription using random hexamers. The authors amplified TCR beta CDR3 across 54 Vbeta and 13 Jbeta using immunoSEQ multiplex PCR. TCRdb itself ran the immunoSEQ multiplex PCR reads through MiXCR, one entry per CDR3 protein. The repertoire includes roughly 180,000 distinct CDR3 sequences, around 96% of them detected once, and over 0.08% sits in the top ten. These data are taken from a study of CD8 T cells in Susac syndrome. Negative isolation yielded the CD8+ and CD4+ T cells, while FACS enriched the TEMRA cells. This CDR3 has 15 amino acids. Germline CDR1 reads SEHNR; CDR2 reads FQNEAQ (reference sequence). With 6 bases clipped from V and 7 bases from J, the junction kept 13 bases outside the gene matches.

This TCR was recovered from a human donor in good health. Sequenced material: CD4+ T cells from PBMCs. The genes are TRBV7-9 and TRBJ2-7; 9 bases line up with TRBD1. The CDR3 region has the DNA TGTGCCAGCAGTACTCCGGGACAGGGAAAGAGGGAGCAGTACTTC. Its translation is CASSTPGQGKREQYF.